This T cell receptor beta chain is from a study of identical twins. The study, taken as a whole, reports: Some out-of-frame alpha sequences were shared by twins, and these showed excess low generation probability.

This clonotype was counted between two and nine times. Antigen: not known. Via MiXCR, TCRdb re-called the 5' RACE reads, giving one row per CDR3 protein. The sample contains 570,000 or so distinct CDR3 sequences, 9% to 10% of which appear only once. Trimming removed 6 bases from V and 3 bases from J, with 24 bases in between. The CDR3 covers 17 residues. Per the germline V gene, CDR1 is MNHNS and CDR2 is SASEGT. This sample was also put to use in a study of yellow fever vaccine responses in identical twins.

The sequencing input was PBMCs. This sequence joins TRBV6-1 and TRBJ2-7, with D possibly being TRBD1 (5 bases). The TCR sequence derives from a woman between 18 and 30 years old in good health. In DNA form, the CDR3 reads TGTGCCAGCAGCAAAAAAGCAACAGGACCACTCCTCTACGAGCAGTACTTC. Protein sequence: CASSKKATGPLLYEQYF.